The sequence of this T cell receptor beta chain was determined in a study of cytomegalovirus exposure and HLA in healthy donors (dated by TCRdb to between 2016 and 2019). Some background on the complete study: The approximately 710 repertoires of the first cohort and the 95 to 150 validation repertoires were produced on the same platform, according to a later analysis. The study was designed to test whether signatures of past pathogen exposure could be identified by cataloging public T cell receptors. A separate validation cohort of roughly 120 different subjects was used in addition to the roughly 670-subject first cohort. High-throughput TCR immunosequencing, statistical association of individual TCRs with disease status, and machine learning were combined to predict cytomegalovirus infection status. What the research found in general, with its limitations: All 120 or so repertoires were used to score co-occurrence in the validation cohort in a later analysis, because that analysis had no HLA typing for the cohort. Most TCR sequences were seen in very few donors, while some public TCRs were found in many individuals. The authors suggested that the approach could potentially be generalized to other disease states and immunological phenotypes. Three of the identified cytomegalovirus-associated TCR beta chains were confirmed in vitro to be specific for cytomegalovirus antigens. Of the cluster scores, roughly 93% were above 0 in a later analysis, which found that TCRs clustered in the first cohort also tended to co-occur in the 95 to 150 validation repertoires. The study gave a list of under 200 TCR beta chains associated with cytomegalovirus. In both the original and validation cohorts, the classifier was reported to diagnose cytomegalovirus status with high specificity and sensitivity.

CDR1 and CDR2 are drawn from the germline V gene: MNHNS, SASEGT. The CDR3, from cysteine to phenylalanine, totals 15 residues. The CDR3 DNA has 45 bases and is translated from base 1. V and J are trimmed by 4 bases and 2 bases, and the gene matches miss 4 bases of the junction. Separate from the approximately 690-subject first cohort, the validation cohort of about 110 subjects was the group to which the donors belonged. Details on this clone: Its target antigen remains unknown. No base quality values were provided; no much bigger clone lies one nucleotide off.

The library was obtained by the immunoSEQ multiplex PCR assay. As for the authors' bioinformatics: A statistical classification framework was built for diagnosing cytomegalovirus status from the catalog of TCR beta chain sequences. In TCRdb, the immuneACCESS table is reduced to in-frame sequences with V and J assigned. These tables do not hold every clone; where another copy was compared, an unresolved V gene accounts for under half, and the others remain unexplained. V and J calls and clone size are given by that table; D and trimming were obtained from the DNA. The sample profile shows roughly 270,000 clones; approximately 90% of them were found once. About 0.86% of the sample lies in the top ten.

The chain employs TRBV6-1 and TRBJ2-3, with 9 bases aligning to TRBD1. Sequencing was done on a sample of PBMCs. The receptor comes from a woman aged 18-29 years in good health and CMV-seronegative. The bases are TGTGCCAGCAGTGCCGGGGACAGGGACACAGATACGCAGTATTTT. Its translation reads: CASSAGDRDTDTQYF.